One and the same sample provided the 12 T cell receptor beta chains below, sequenced in a study of relationships among human T cell subsets. From mRNA, alpha and beta CDR3 regions were amplified using semiquantitative ARM-PCR. Tagged nested gene-specific primers were used first, then communal superprimers amplified exponentially. MiXCR was run by TCRdb on the multiplex PCR reads, yielding one entry per CDR3 protein. The sample includes under 6,500 distinct CDR3 sequences, around two thirds of them seen just once. The CD8+ T cells came from negative anti-CD4 multisort bead selection followed by positive anti-CD8 selection. What was sequenced was CD8+ T cells sorted from blood. These receptors were taken from a man between 35 and 55 years old in good health.

V is TRBV20-1 and J is TRBJ2-3; 8 nucleotides agree with TRBD2. Germline V CDR1 and CDR2: DFQATT, SNEGSKA (reference sequence). J lost 4 bases, V lost 5 bases, and 14 bases had no gene match. The CDR3 is 16 residues long. CDR3 region: CSASRGKREKSDTQYF. The CDR3 DNA follows: TGCAGTGCTTCGCGCGGGAAGCGGGAGAAATCAGATACGCAGTATTTT.

The count of this clonotype is one. The chain combines TRBV11-2 with TRBJ2-5, with TRBD2 matching 15 bases. V was pared by 1 base and J by 5 bases, with 8 bases of the junction left unmatched. CDR3 length: 18 residues. Germline V gives CDR1 SGHAT, CDR2 FQNNGV. The DNA for the CDR3 is TGTGCCAGCAGCTTAGGGAGGACTAGCGGGAGGGCCGATGAGACCCAGTACTTC. Protein: CASSLGRTSGRADETQYF.

In its sample, this clonotype was seen a few times. Being one base from a much bigger clone, this may be a read error. The chain links TRBV28 to TRBJ2-1, with 9 bases identical to TRBD2. Germline lookup yields CDR1 MDHEN and CDR2 SYDVKM. The CDR3 has 15 residues. The CDR3 sequence is CASSLLETSGDEQSF. Written as DNA, the CDR3 is TGTGCCAGCAGTTTATTGGAGACTAGCGGCGATGAGCAGTCCTTC.

V is TRBV7-9 and J is TRBJ2-7; D unresolved. V was shortened by 0 bases and J by 2 bases, with 8 bases between the two germline ends. CDR1 is SEHNR, CDR2 FQNEAQ, per germline (reference sequence). This CDR3 is built from 14 residues. The CDR3 sequence: CASSLAGSAYEQYF. The CDR3 bases are TGTGCCAGCAGCTTAGCGGGATCGGCCTACGAGCAGTACTTC.

The chain couples TRBV29-1 to TRBJ2-4; no clear D gene. Germline CDR1 and CDR2: SQVTM and ANQGSEA. V lost 0 bases and J 0 bases, leaving 12 bases between the germline ends. The CDR3 consists of 16 residues. The CDR3 is CSVEDTAAEAKNIQYF. For the CDR3, the DNA is TGCAGCGTTGAAGATACAGCTGCCGAAGCCAAAAACATTCAGTACTTC.

This clonotype was seen only once. V usage is TRBV10-3 and J usage is TRBJ1-1; D might be TRBD1 (5 bases). CDR3 length: 16 amino acids. V was pared by 6 bases and J by 1 base, with 18 bases between. Germline CDR1 reads ENHRY; CDR2 reads SYGVKD. This CDR3 reads CAISDPQGVSNTEAFF. As DNA, the CDR3 is TGTGCCATCAGCGACCCCCAAGGGGTGTCGAACACTGAAGCTTTCTTT.

This clonotype was observed a single time. The chain is built from TRBV27 and TRBJ2-1, with 9 nucleotides matching TRBD2. The CDR3 totals 15 residues. V dropped 3 bases and J dropped 2; count of bases not matched to a gene: 2. Germline V gene lookup returns CDR1 MNHEY and CDR2 SMNVEV (reference sequence). CDR3 protein: CASSFSGGPYNEQFF. The CDR3 DNA reads as TGTGCCAGCAGTTTTAGCGGGGGACCCTACAATGAGCAGTTCTTC.

This clonotype was observed once. V is TRBV5-6 and J is TRBJ2-1; D is unclear. Germline V lookup: CDR1 SGHDT, CDR2 YYEEEE. Trimming removed 0 bases at V and 6 bases at J, with 10 bases between. The CDR3 runs 14 residues. CDR3 bases: TGTGCCAGCAGCTTGGGCGCTAGAGGCAATGAGCAGTTCTTC. Its translation is CASSLGARGNEQFF.

This clonotype was counted between two and nine times. The CDR3 spells CASGLTTGPNEQFF. The CDR3 DNA reads TGTGCTAGTGGTTTGACGACAGGGCCCAATGAGCAGTTCTTC. The rearrangement uses TRBV12-5 and TRBJ2-1, with 7 bases lining up with TRBD1. V dropped 2 bases and J dropped 6; count of bases not matched to a gene: 4. Germline-derived CDR1 and CDR2 are LGHNT and FRNRAP. This CDR3 is built from 14 residues.

The chain couples TRBV14 to TRBJ2-7, with D unresolved. V lost 1 base, J lost 7 bases, and 8 bases lay in between. CDR1 SGHDN and CDR2 FVKESK come from the germline V gene. The CDR3 consists of 12 residues. The DNA for the CDR3 is TGTGCCAGCAGCCAAGTACACGAAGAGCAGTACTTC. Amino acids: CASSQVHEEQYF.

The rearrangement uses TRBV20-1 and TRBJ1-5; D remains unclear. V shed 0 bases and J shed 7 bases, with 13 bases lying between them. CDR1 and CDR2 from the germline V gene are DFQATT and SNEGSKA (reference sequence). The CDR3 covers 14 residues. CDR3 amino acids: CSAREGTESQPQHF. The CDR3 DNA reads as TGCAGTGCTAGAGAAGGAACAGAGTCGCAGCCCCAGCATTTT.

The chain carries TRBV27 and TRBJ1-5; D remains unclear. Germline V gene lookup returns CDR1 MNHEY and CDR2 SMNVEV (reference sequence). The CDR3 spans 13 residues. Trimming stripped 8 bases from V and 2 bases from J, with 10 bases between. The CDR3 loop reads CASWTRGNQPQHF. The DNA of the CDR3 is TGTGCCAGCTGGACTCGGGGCAATCAGCCCCAGCATTTT.